Following are 3 T cell receptor beta chains from one sample sequenced in a study of T-cell memory formation after mild COVID-19. TCRdb recomputed calls from the 5' RACE reads with MiXCR, one row per CDR3 protein. The sample has hundreds of thousands of distinct CDR3 sequences, more than 15% seen once; the top ten hold around 20%. The sample was PBMCs or a T cell subset sorted from them (not recorded which). These receptors all come from a man in his late teens or twenties who had mild COVID-19 (a few samples of this study predate the infection). Cell type and time point are not known.

The chain links TRBV14 to TRBJ2-7; D is uncertain. The length of the CDR3 is 11 residues. V was pared by 3 bases and J by 3 bases, with 3 bases between. CDR1 and CDR2 (germline): SGHDN, FVKESK. The CDR3 region is CASSQYYEQYF. The CDR3 bases are TGTGCCAGCAGCCAGTACTACGAGCAGTACTTC.

The chain employs TRBV7-9 and TRBJ1-2; D not resolved. Germline V lookup: CDR1 SEHNR, CDR2 FQNEAQ (reference sequence). This CDR3 spans 12 amino acids. Trimming removed 11 bases at V and 3 bases at J, with 13 bases between. As DNA, the CDR3 is TGTGCCGGCGCACCGTTGCACTATGGCTACACCTTC. This translates into CAGAPLHYGYTF.

This clonotype showed up just a few times. This chain links TRBV3-1 with TRBJ2-5, with D hard to call. The CDR3 consists of 14 residues. Germline V gene data show CDR1 as LGHDT and CDR2 as YNNKEL (reference sequence). V was trimmed by 1 base and J by 5 bases, leaving 11 bases between them. CDR3 nucleotide sequence: TGTGCCAGCAGCCAAGTAACGGGCTCGGAGACCCAGTACTTC. Translating gives CASSQVTGSETQYF.